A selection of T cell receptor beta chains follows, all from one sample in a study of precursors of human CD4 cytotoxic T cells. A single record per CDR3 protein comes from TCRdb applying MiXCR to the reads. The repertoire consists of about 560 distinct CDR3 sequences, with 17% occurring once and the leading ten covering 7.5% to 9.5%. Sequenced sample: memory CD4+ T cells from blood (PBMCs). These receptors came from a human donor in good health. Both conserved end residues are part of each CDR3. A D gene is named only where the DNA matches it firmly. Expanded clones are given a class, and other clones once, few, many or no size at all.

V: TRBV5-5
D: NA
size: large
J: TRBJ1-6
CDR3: CASSLIEAGSSPLHF
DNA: TGTGCCAGCAGCTTGATTGAAGCAGGGAGCTCACCCCTCCACTTT

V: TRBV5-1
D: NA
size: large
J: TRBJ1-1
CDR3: CASSNPGTTNTEAFF
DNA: TGCGCCAGCAGCAATCCCGGGACAACGAACACTGAAGCTTTCTTT

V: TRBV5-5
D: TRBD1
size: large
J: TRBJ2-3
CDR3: CASSEDRGIGDTQYF
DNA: TGTGCCAGCAGCGAGGACAGGGGCATAGGAGATACGCAGTATTTT

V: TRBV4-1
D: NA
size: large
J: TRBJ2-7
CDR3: CASSQDRVANEQYF
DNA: TGCGCCAGCAGCCAAGACAGGGTTGCGAACGAGCAGTACTTC

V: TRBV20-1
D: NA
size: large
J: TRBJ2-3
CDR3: CSARTSPADTQYF
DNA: TGCAGTGCTAGGACCTCCCCGGCAGATACGCAGTATTTT

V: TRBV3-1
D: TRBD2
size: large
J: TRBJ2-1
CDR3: CASSQDVLAGGNEQFF
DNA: TGTGCCAGCAGCCAAGACGTACTAGCGGGAGGGAATGAGCAGTTCTTC

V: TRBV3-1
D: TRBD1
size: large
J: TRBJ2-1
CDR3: CASSPRPGGEQFF
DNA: TGTGCCAGCAGCCCACGGCCAGGGGGTGAGCAGTTCTTC

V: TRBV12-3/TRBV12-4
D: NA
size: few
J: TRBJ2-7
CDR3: CASKTGITTPQQYF
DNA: TGTGCCAGCAAAACAGGGATTACCACTCCCCAGCAGTACTTC

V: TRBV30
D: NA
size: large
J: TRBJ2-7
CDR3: CAWSSSGEQYF
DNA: TGTGCCTGGAGTTCCTCGGGGGAGCAGTACTTC

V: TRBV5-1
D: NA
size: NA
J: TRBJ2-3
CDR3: CASSLEASQTDTQYF
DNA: TGCGCCAGCAGCTTGGAGGCCAGTCAAACAGATACGCAGTATTTT

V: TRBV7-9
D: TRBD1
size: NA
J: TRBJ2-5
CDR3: CASSLGRTGQETQYF
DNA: TGTGCCAGCAGCTTAGGCCGGACAGGCCAAGAGACCCAGTACTTC

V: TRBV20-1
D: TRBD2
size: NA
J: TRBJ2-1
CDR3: CSASLNLAGAYNEQFF
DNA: TGCAGTGCTAGCCTCAATCTAGCGGGAGCCTACAATGAGCAGTTCTTC

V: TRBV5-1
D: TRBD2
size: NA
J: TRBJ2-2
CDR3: CASSPLASGTGELFF
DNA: TGCGCCAGCAGCCCCCTTGCTAGCGGCACCGGGGAGCTGTTTTTT

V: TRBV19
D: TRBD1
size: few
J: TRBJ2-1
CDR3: CASSIDRANPYNEQFF
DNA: TGTGCCAGTAGTATCGACAGGGCAAATCCCTACAATGAGCAGTTCTTC

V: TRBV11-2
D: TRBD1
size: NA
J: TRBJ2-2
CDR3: CASSYRGNTGELFF
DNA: TGTGCCAGCAGCTACAGGGGGAACACCGGGGAGCTGTTTTTT